This T cell receptor beta chain is drawn from a study of beta chain features in type 1 diabetes. Study-wide context: All samples together contributed around 100,000,000 sorted cells for examination.

CDR1 and CDR2 (germline): SNHLY, FYNNEI. CDR3 length: 15 amino acids. V dropped 6 bases and J dropped 0; count of bases not matched to a gene: 6. General study points: Across all four CD4+ subsets, people with type 1 diabetes showed modestly shorter TCRB CDR3s.

This clone has more than one count but fewer than ten. Antigen specificity is unknown. Reverse transcription of all isolated RNA meant that expressed TCRB transcripts were sequenced. The table came from immunoSEQ multiplex PCR; TCRdb's copy has only in-frame clones and leaves some out. Among 150,000 to 200,000 clones listed, 8% to 9.5% were seen once. By way of CD45RO/CCR7/CD25/CD127/CD95/CD27, the CD4+ regulatory, stem cell-like memory, central memory and naive cells were sorted. Each of the sorted populations had a purity greater than 95%. V is TRBV2 and J is TRBJ2-7, with 9 bases aligning to TRBD2. The receptor was derived from a woman aged 18-29 years with type 1 diabetes. The specimen was central memory CD4+ T cells from blood. CDR3 coding DNA: TGTGCCAGCAGCCAGCCGGGACTAGCCTCCTACGAGCAGTACTTC. It translates to CASSQPGLASYEQYF. The full variable domain, rest sourced from reference TRBV2 and TRBJ2-7, is EPEVTQTPSHQVTQMGQEVILRCVPISNHLYFYWYRQILGQKVEFLVSFYNNEISEKSEIFDDQFSVERPDGSNFTLKIRSTKLEDSAMYFCASSQPGLASYEQYFGPGTRLTVT.